This T cell receptor (beta chain) was found in a study of blood T cell repertoires in COVID-19. Study as a whole: Samples representing acute and convalescent COVID-19 were sourced from the United States, Italy and Spain. Sources were T cells, B-cell-depleted T cells, or PBMCs; the material itself was cDNA or gDNA.

With V trimmed by 8 bases and J by 4 bases, 10 bases remained unmatched. This CDR3 has 15 amino acids. Germline CDR1 SNHLY, CDR2 FYNNEI. Under the authors' procedure: Scientists estimated how many nucleated cells there were by amplifying reference gene primers. Here immunoSEQ multiplex PCR was the method, and the copy in TCRdb shows in-frame clones only, minus some. V, J and clone size reflect that table, while D and trimming were determined from the DNA. The profile shows approximately 89,000 clones, 85% of them singletons. The sequenced material came from peripheral blood. V is TRBV2 and J is TRBJ2-1, with 8 bases aligning to TRBD2. This TCR derives from a woman in her seventies with active or convalescent COVID-19. The CDR3 is CASQDAGGFYNEQFF. The CDR3 nucleotides read TGTGCCAGCCAGGACGCGGGGGGCTTTTACAATGAGCAGTTCTTC.